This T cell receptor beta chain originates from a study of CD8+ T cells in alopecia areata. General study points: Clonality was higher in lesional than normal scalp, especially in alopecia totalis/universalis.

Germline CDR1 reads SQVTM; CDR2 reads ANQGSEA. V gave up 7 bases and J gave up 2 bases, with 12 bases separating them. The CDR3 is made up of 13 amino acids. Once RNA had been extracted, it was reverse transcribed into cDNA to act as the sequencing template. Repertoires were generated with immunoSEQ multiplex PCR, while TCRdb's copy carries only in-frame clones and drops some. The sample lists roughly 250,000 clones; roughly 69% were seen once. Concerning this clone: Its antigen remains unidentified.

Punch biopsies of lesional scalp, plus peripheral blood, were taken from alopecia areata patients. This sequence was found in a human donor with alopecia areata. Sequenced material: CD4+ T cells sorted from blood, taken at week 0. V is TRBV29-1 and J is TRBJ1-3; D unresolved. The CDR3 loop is CSARTRTGNTIYF. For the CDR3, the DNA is TGCAGCGCTAGGACCCGAACTGGAAACACCATATATTTT.